The text below deals with one T cell receptor beta chain. The sample belongs to a study of T cell changes during pregnancy in multiple sclerosis. Sequencing was performed with immunoSEQ multiplex PCR; in TCRdb, only in-frame clones are kept and a portion is missing. Found here are approximately 89,000 clones, about 94% of them singletons; the top ten hold roughly 2.5%. V gave up 0 bases and J gave up 0 bases, with 5 bases separating them. The CDR3 contains 14 residues. The germline CDR1 and CDR2 sequences are SGHRS and YFSETQ. This rearrangement joins TRBV5-1 to TRBJ2-3; D not resolved. The TCR sequence derives from a female donor with multiple sclerosis, enrolled in a pregnancy study. The specimen comprised peripheral blood, sampled in the third trimester of pregnancy. The CDR3 DNA reads as TGCGCCAGCAGCTTGGCCTCGAGCACAGATACGCAGTATTTT. This gives the protein CASSLASSTDTQYF. Drawing the rest from reference TRBV5-1 and TRBJ2-3, the complete variable domain is KAGVTQTPRYLIKTRGQQVTLSCSPISGHRSVSWYQQTPGQGLQFLFEYFSETQRNKGNFPGRFSGRQFSNSRSEMNVSTLELGDSALYLCASSLASSTDTQYFGPGTRLTVL.